The sequence of this T cell receptor beta chain was determined in a study of T cell repertoires in cytomegalovirus infection. In the study overall: Indications came from public TCR beta signatures; they pointed to CMV infection and to a matching HLA type.

In TCRdb, the reads were re-called with MiXCR into one record per CDR3 protein. The repertoire holds roughly 500,000 distinct CDR3 sequences, 33% seen once, with roughly 15% in the top ten. General study results and limits: Cumulative frequency of public TCR beta families picked out carriers of CMV plus the relevant HLA.

Comment on this clonotype: Its antigen remains unknown.

The material was cultured PBMCs, obtained from culture after CMV antigen stimulation. The sequence came from a human donor in good health (CMV status not recorded). Some clones in this sample may be carry-over from other donors' samples.

The CDR3 is CASSVGQGRGAYEQYV. The CDR3 DNA reads TGTGCCAGCAGCGTAGGACAGGGGAGAGGGGCCTACGAGCAGTACGTC. The chain combines TRBV5-4 with TRBJ2-7, with 9 bases identical to TRBD1. Germline assignment: CDR1 SGHNT and CDR2 YYREEE (reference sequence). V dropped 4 bases and J dropped 2; count of bases not matched to a gene: 10. This CDR3 is built from 16 residues.